The 20 T cell receptor beta chains in this list originate from one sample, sequenced in a study of CD8 T cells in Susac syndrome (dated by TCRdb to the late 2010s). Library preparation employed the immunoSEQ multiplex PCR assay. RNA was extracted using the RNeasy kit, and about 0.45 to 1 ug of the RNA was reverse transcribed with random hexamers. The public reads were quality trimmed at Q25 with fastp and then assembled into clones with MiXCR by TCRdb, keeping productive beta chains. Each record represents a unique CDR3 protein, reported with the most common genes and DNA among its rows. In all, the sample holds about 180,000 distinct CDR3 sequences, and around 94% of those were seen once. Of the sample, approximately 0.099% is held by the ten largest clones. Specimen: CD4+ T cells from PBMCs. All receptors derive from a human donor with Susac syndrome.

This chain links TRBV7-6 with TRBJ2-5; 7 positions agree with TRBD2. The CDR3 totals 13 residues. J gave up 2 bases and V 5 bases, and 2 bases lay outside the gene matches. Germline CDR1 reads SGHVS; CDR2 reads FNYEAQ. The CDR3: CASSRSGQETQYF. The CDR3 nucleotides are TGTGCCAGCAGCCGTAGCGGGCAAGAGACCCAGTACTTC.

The chain couples TRBV3-1 to TRBJ2-1; tentatively, D is TRBD1 (6 bases). Germline values: CDR1 LGHDT, CDR2 YNNKEL (reference sequence). V lost 0 bases and J 2 bases, leaving 11 bases between the germline ends. CDR3 length: 16 residues. The CDR3 coding sequence is TGTGCCAGCAGCCAAGATCTTGGACAGCCCTACAATGAGCAGTTCTTC. The encoded protein is CASSQDLGQPYNEQFF.

The V gene is TRBV14, the J gene TRBJ1-2; weak D call: TRBD1 (5 bases). V lost 5 bases to trimming and J lost 4 bases, with 20 bases between them. Germline V gives CDR1 SGHDN, CDR2 FVKESK. This CDR3 is 16 amino acids long. The CDR3 bases are TGTGCCAGCAGCGATATACAGTTAAGGGGAGGCTATGGCTACACCTTC. It yields the protein CASSDIQLRGGYGYTF.

A single count supports this clonotype. The rearrangement uses TRBV6-4 and TRBJ2-1, with a possible D match to TRBD2 (5 bases). CDR1 and CDR2 (germline): MRHNA, SNTAGT. The V end lost 5 bases, the J end lost 5 bases, and 28 bases lay between the germline ends. This CDR3 region has 19 residues. The CDR3 spells CASSRDPLGWRVLNNEQFF. The CDR3 DNA reads as TGTGCCAGCAGTAGAGATCCTCTAGGGTGGCGGGTATTGAACAATGAGCAGTTCTTC.

The chain employs TRBV2 and TRBJ2-7; D perhaps matches TRBD2 (5 bases). The CDR3 totals 14 residues. Trimming left V 6 bases short and J 7 bases short, with 19 bases between. Germline CDR1 SNHLY, CDR2 FYNNEI. The CDR3 loop is CASSLVQVRREQYF. The DNA of the CDR3 is TGTGCCAGCAGCTTGGTCCAGGTGAGGAGGGAGCAGTACTTC.

The rearrangement links TRBV3-1 to TRBJ2-2, with a weak D call TRBD2 (6 bases). Per the germline V gene, CDR1 is LGHDT and CDR2 is YNNKEL (reference sequence). The germline V and J ends were trimmed by 1 base and 6 bases, with 12 bases remaining between them. The CDR3 is made up of 15 amino acids. The CDR3 here is CASSQGIGRPGELFF. CDR3 DNA sequence: TGTGCCAGCAGCCAAGGGATTGGGAGGCCCGGGGAGCTGTTTTTT.

The rearrangement links TRBV12-3 or TRBV12-4 to TRBJ2-7, with 9 bases lining up with TRBD1. This CDR3 has 15 amino acids. V was pared by 3 bases and J by 4 bases, with 7 bases of the junction left unmatched. CDR3 region: CASSLQDRGPYEQYF. For the CDR3, the DNA is TGTGCCAGCAGTTTGCAGGACAGGGGCCCATACGAGCAGTACTTC.

This chain links TRBV4-2 with TRBJ2-1, with 10 bases fitting TRBD1. CDR3 length equals 17 residues. With 1 base clipped from V and 8 bases from J, the junction kept 11 bases outside the gene matches. Germline CDR1 reads LGHNA; CDR2 reads YNFKEQ. The CDR3 region is CASSQVVGTGELDEQFF. The CDR3 DNA follows: TGTGCCAGCAGCCAAGTGGTTGGGACAGGGGAATTAGATGAGCAGTTCTTC.

The J gene is TRBJ2-7, the V gene TRBV20-1; 8 bases line up with TRBD2. The V and J ends lost 0 bases and 5 bases, in that order; junction bases with no gene match: 3. Germline CDR1 and CDR2: DFQATT and SNEGSKA (reference sequence). The CDR3 has 13 amino acids. The CDR3 is CSARETSDHEQYF. CDR3 coding DNA: TGCAGTGCTAGAGAGACTAGCGACCACGAGCAGTACTTC.

The chain has TRBV6-5 and TRBJ1-2, with no clear D. V gave up 0 bases and J gave up 1 base, with 6 bases separating them. Germline-derived CDR1 and CDR2 are MNHEY and SVGAGI. The CDR3 is 14 residues long. The CDR3 spells CASSYSGINYGYTF. The DNA for the CDR3 is TGTGCCAGCAGTTACTCAGGGATTAACTATGGCTACACCTTC.

V gene TRBV30 combines with J gene TRBJ1-1; D is possibly TRBD1 (5 bases). V was shortened by 0 bases and J by 7 bases, with 18 bases between the two germline ends. Germline V gene lookup returns CDR1 GTSNPN and CDR2 SVGIG (reference sequence). The CDR3 has 15 amino acids. The CDR3 region is CAWSVGGVLRDEAFF. DNA of the CDR3: TGTGCCTGGAGTGTTGGGGGGGTATTACGTGATGAAGCTTTCTTT.

This chain links TRBV6-1 with TRBJ2-1; D may be TRBD2 (5 bases). Germline CDR1 and CDR2: MNHNS and SASEGT. V lost 3 bases and J lost 6, with 9 bases in between. The CDR3 spans 13 residues. The CDR3 spells CASSERAVNEQFF. The CDR3 bases are TGTGCCAGCAGTGAGAGGGCGGTCAATGAGCAGTTCTTC.

V and J are TRBV7-8 and TRBJ1-1; D perhaps matches TRBD1 (6 bases). The ends were cut back, 1 base at V and 0 bases at J, with 12 bases in the middle. The germline V gene encodes CDR1 SGHVS and CDR2 FQNEAQ. The CDR3 totals 16 residues. The chain's CDR3 is CASSLVHQGLNTEAFF. The DNA for the CDR3 is TGTGCCAGCAGCTTAGTCCATCAGGGGCTGAACACTGAAGCTTTCTTT.

The chain couples TRBV12-3 or TRBV12-4 to TRBJ1-1, with D uncertain. The CDR3 runs to 11 residues. Trimming took off 4 bases at V and 10 bases at J, with 10 bases between the two ends. CDR3 sequence: CASSSGELAFF. The DNA for the CDR3 is TGTGCCAGCAGTTCCGGGGAATTAGCTTTCTTT.

V and J are TRBV20-1 and TRBJ1-2; the D is unclear. This CDR3 comprises 11 residues. CDR1 and CDR2 (germline): DFQATT, SNEGSKA (reference sequence). V was shortened by 3 bases and J by 8 bases, with 10 bases between the two germline ends. The CDR3 reads CSASRGQGYTF. The CDR3 nucleotides read TGCAGTGCTAGCCGAGGGCAAGGCTACACCTTC.

The chain carries TRBV6-5 and TRBJ2-7, with TRBD1 identical over 9 bases. The V segment lost 5 bases and the J segment 10 bases; nucleotides outside the gene matches: 6. CDR3 length equals 12 residues. The germline gives CDR1 MNHEY, CDR2 SVGAGI. The CDR3, as DNA: TGTGCCAGCAGTAGACACAGGGGGCTACAGTACTTC. This sequence encodes CASSRHRGLQYF.

The V gene is TRBV9, the J gene TRBJ2-1, with 9 bases lining up with TRBD1. Germline-derived CDR1 and CDR2 are SGDLS and YYNGEE. This CDR3 is 15 amino acids long. J lost 5 bases, V lost 3 bases, and 6 bases had no gene match. The CDR3 coding sequence is TGTGCCAGCAGCGCTGGGACAGGGTTTGACAATGAGCAGTTCTTC. Translating it yields CASSAGTGFDNEQFF.

The chain employs TRBV7-9 and TRBJ2-7; 8 positions agree with TRBD1. Per the germline V gene, CDR1 is SEHNR and CDR2 is FQNEAQ (reference sequence). The CDR3 runs to 16 residues. The ends lost 2 bases at V and 4 bases at J; junction bases unmatched: 10. CDR3 residues: CASSLMKDREGYEQYF. CDR3 nucleotides: TGTGCCAGCAGCTTAATGAAGGACAGGGAAGGGTACGAGCAGTACTTC. Full variable domain (remainder filled in from reference TRBV7-9 and TRBJ2-7): DTGVSQNPRHKITKRGQNVTFRCDPISEHNRLYWYRQTLGQGPEFLTYFQNEAQLEKSRLLSDRFSAERPKGSFSTLEIQRTEQGDSAMYLCASSLMKDREGYEQYFGPGTRLTVT.

This clonotype was seen only once. This rearrangement joins TRBV14 to TRBJ1-2; D unresolved. The V end lost 6 bases, the J end lost 4 bases, and 18 bases lay between the germline ends. Germline V gene lookup returns CDR1 SGHDN and CDR2 FVKESK. CDR3 length: 15 residues. CDR3 loop: CASSQLSQDSYGYTF. For the CDR3, the DNA is TGTGCCAGCAGTCAACTTTCTCAGGATTCCTATGGCTACACCTTC.

V usage is TRBV15 and J usage is TRBJ1-4, with 8 bases identical to TRBD1. This CDR3 has 15 amino acids. CDR1 and CDR2 (germline): LNHNV, YYDKDF (reference sequence). J gave up 5 bases and V 3 bases, and 5 bases lay outside the gene matches. As DNA, the CDR3 is TGTGCCACCAGCAGGAACAGGGGGATAAATGAAAAACTGTTTTTT. It is translated as CATSRNRGINEKLFF.